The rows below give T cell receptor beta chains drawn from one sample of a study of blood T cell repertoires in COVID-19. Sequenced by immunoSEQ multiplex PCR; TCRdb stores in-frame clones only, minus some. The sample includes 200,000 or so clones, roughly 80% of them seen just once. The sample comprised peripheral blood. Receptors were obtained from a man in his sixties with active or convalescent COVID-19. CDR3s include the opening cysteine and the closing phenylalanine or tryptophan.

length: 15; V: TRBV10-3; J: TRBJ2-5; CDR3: CAISESQAGKETQYF
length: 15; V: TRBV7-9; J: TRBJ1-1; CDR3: CASSPRGLMNTEAFF
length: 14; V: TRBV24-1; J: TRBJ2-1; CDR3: CATQGKNSYNEQFF
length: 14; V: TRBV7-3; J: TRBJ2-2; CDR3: CASSVDRFPGELFF
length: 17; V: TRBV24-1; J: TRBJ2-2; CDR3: CATSDLRSGSLAGELFF
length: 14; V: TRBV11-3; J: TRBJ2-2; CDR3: CASRMTSGTGELFF
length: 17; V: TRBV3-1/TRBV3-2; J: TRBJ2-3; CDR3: CASSLLAGGRSTDTQYF
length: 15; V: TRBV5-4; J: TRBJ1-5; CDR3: CASSVDRGLGQPQHF
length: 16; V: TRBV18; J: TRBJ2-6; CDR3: CASSPQQGTGANVLTF
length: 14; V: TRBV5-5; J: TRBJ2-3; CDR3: CASSVLLSTDTQYF
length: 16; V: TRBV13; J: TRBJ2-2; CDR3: CASSGSGTGFDGELFF
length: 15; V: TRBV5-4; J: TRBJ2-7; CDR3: CASSLGGQGPYEQYF
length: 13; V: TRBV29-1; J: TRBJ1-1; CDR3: CSGGQGTNTEAFF
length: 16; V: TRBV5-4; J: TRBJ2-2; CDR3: CASSLGLLRGTGELFF
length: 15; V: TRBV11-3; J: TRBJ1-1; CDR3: CASSSGGGLNTEAFF
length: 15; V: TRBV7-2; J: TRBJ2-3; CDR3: CASSSLRGSTDTQYF
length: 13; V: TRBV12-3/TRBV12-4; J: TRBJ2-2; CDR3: CASSSGYTGELFF
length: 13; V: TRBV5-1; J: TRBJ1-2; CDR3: CASGTGSGYGYTF
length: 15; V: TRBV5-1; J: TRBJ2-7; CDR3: CASSVDRGERNEQYF
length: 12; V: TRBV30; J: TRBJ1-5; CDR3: CAWSSSSGPQHF
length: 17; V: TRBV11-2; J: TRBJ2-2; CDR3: CASSRGYGGALAGELFF
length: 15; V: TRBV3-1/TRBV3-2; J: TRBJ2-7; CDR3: CASSHTGPISYEQYF
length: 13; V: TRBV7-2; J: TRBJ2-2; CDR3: CASSLLSTGELFF
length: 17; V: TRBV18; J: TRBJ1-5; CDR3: CASSPSPGRGRNQPQHF
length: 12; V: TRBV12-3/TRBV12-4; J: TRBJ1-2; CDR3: CASRGTYYGYTF
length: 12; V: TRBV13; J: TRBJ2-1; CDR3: CASSSGLGEQFF
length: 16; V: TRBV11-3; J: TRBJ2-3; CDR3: CASSGAGAGGPDTQYF
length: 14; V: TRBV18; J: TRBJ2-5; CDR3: CASSLSQGLETQYF
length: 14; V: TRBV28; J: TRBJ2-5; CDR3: CASSLTRLRETQYF
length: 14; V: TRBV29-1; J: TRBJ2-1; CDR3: CSGLAGSGYNEQFF
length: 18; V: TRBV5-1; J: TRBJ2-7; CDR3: CASSLEGSGSLIGYEQYF
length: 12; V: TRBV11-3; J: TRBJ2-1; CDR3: CASGTQYNEQFF
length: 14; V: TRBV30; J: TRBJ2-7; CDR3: CAWSVLGDRYEQYF
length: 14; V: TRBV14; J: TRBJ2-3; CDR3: CASSQGYSTDTQYF
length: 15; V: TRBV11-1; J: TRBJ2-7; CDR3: CASSPEQGTSYEQYF
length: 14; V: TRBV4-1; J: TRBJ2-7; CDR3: CASSNLGQGYEQYF
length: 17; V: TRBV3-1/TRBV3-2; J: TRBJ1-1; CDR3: CASSPTRRIMTGAEAFF
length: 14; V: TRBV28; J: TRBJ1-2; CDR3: CASSLGFAGLGYTF
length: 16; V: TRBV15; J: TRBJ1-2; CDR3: CATSRDAGVRPDGYTF
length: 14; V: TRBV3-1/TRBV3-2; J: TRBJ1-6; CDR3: CASSQAQGDSPLHF
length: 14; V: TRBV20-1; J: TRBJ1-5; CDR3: CSASGPDRGQPQHF
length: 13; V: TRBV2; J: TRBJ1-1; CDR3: CASSLQGNTEAFF
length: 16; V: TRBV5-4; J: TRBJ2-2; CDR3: CASSLGARKSTGELFF
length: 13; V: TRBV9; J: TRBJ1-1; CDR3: CASSVTPGAEAFF
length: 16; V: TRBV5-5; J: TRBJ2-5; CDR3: CASSLLPQREGKTQYF
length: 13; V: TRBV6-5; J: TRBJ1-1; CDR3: CASSTGTGFGAFF